One sample yielded the 24 T cell receptor beta chains listed below, sequenced in a study of TIL therapy for anti-PD-1-resistant metastatic lung cancer. Sequencing used immunoSEQ v3. Method: immunoSEQ multiplex PCR; TCRdb's copy keeps in-frame clones and lacks some. The table shows just under 60,000 clones, with more than 60% occurring only once. Time point defined: pre-treatment sample, taken before nivolumab and TIL therapy. Sequencing used blood, obtained at baseline. The receptors were sampled from a person between 30 and 79 years old with non-small cell lung cancer.

This clone has a single count. The rearrangement uses TRBV7-9 and TRBJ2-3, with D possibly TRBD2 on 6 matching bases. CDR1 SEHNR and CDR2 FQNEAQ come from the germline V gene (reference sequence). V was trimmed by 3 bases and J by 0 bases, leaving 7 bases between them. CDR3 length: 14 amino acids. This chain's CDR3 is CASSFGGSTDTQYF. CDR3 DNA: TGTGCCAGCAGCTTTGGGGGGAGCACAGATACGCAGTATTTT.

This clone was observed a few times. This rearrangement joins TRBV19 to TRBJ2-1, with 10 bases fitting TRBD2. Germline CDR1 and CDR2: LNHDA and SQIVND (reference sequence). This CDR3 has 15 amino acids. V was clipped by 3 bases and J by 2 bases; unmatched bases: 1. The CDR3 region is CASSISGGTYNEQFF. CDR3 nucleotide sequence: TGTGCCAGTAGTATTAGCGGGGGGACCTACAATGAGCAGTTCTTC.

The chain joins TRBV6-1 to TRBJ1-5, with D possibly TRBD1 on 5 matching bases. The CDR3 has 14 residues. CDR1 MNHNS and CDR2 SASEGT come from the germline V gene. Trimming removed 6 bases from V and 6 bases from J, with 15 bases in between. This chain's CDR3 is CASRGREGIQPQHF. The CDR3 DNA reads TGTGCCAGCAGGGGCAGGGAAGGGATTCAGCCCCAGCATTTT.

The chain couples TRBV4-2 to TRBJ1-2, with 7 bases matching TRBD1. With V trimmed by 1 base and J by 4 bases, 12 bases remained unmatched. The CDR3 sequence is 17 residues long. The germline V gene has CDR1 LGHNA and CDR2 YNFKEQ. CDR3 residues: CASSQVVGDSAPYGYTF. CDR3 DNA: TGTGCCAGCAGCCAAGTGGTTGGGGACAGTGCTCCCTATGGCTACACCTTC.

V and J are TRBV27 and TRBJ1-1; a weak D match, TRBD1 (5 bases). The CDR3 sequence is 14 residues long. Trimming left V 1 base short and J 4 bases short, with 10 bases between. In germline, CDR1 is MNHEY, CDR2 SMNVEV (reference sequence). CDR3 in amino acids: CASSLFQGSTEAFF. CDR3 in DNA: TGTGCCAGCAGTTTATTTCAGGGTAGCACTGAAGCTTTCTTT.

The rearrangement uses TRBV29-1 and TRBJ2-3; D call uncertain. The germline CDR1 and CDR2 sequences are SQVTM and ANQGSEA. The CDR3 extends over 15 amino acids. V gave up 5 bases and J gave up 0 bases, with 15 bases separating them. This CDR3 is CSVRQELSSTDTQYF. For the CDR3, the DNA is TGCAGCGTTCGTCAAGAACTTTCTAGCACAGATACGCAGTATTTT.

Written as DNA, the CDR3 is TGTGCCAGCAGCTTACAGGGGTCCTATGGCTACACCTTC. Its translation is CASSLQGSYGYTF. This chain uses TRBV5-5 with TRBJ1-2, with 7 bases fitting TRBD1. V trimming: 2 bases; J trimming: 4 bases; junction bases outside the gene matches: 2. Germline V CDR1 and CDR2: SGHKS, YYEKEE (reference sequence). The CDR3 contains 13 residues.

In its sample, this clone was seen a few times. This chain uses TRBV29-1 with TRBJ1-2, with a possible D match to TRBD1 (6 bases). CDR1 SQVTM and CDR2 ANQGSEA come from the germline V gene. This CDR3 region has 12 residues. Trimming removed 0 bases at V and 8 bases at J, with 10 bases between. The DNA of the CDR3 is TGCAGCGTTGAAGAAGGAGGGGGAGGCTACACCTTC. It translates to CSVEEGGGGYTF.

V and J are TRBV28 and TRBJ1-3; D not certain. The CDR3 consists of 15 residues. Trimming shortened V by 5 bases and J by 0 bases, and 11 bases separated the two germline ends. The germline V gene has CDR1 MDHEN and CDR2 SYDVKM. Here the CDR3 reads CASSTINSSGNTIYF. Here the CDR3 DNA reads TGTGCCAGCAGTACCATAAATTCCTCTGGAAACACCATATATTTT.

The V call is TRBV10-3, the J call TRBJ2-3; TRBD1 agrees at 7 bases. The CDR3 spans 15 residues. The ends lost 7 bases at V and 2 bases at J; junction bases unmatched: 9. From germline, CDR1 is ENHRY and CDR2 SYGVKD. The CDR3 DNA reads TGTGCCATCACAACAGGGGTGATTAACACAGATACGCAGTATTTT. Encoded protein: CAITTGVINTDTQYF.

The chain is built from TRBV5-1 and TRBJ2-1, with D unclear. CDR3 length: 16 amino acids. V dropped 0 bases and J dropped 7 bases, with 17 bases sitting between them. The germline gives CDR1 SGHRS, CDR2 YFSETQ. The CDR3 loop is CASSLGQPPLGNEQFF. CDR3 nucleotide sequence: TGCGCCAGCAGCTTGGGGCAGCCACCTCTGGGGAATGAGCAGTTCTTC.

V is TRBV6-1 and J is TRBJ1-1, with 8 nucleotides matching TRBD1. Trimming cost V 6 bases and J 1 base; bases outside gene matches: 4. This CDR3 has 14 amino acids. CDR1 is MNHNS and CDR2 is SASEGT in the germline V gene. This CDR3 is CASSLGQANTEAFF. CDR3 nucleotides: TGTGCCAGCAGCCTGGGACAGGCGAACACTGAAGCTTTCTTT.

This clone was counted a single time. V gene TRBV20-1 combines with J gene TRBJ2-7, with 7 bases matching TRBD2. Germline V lookup: CDR1 DFQATT, CDR2 SNEGSKA (reference sequence). The CDR3 has 11 amino acids. Losses at the gene ends were 1 base for V and 6 bases for J; bases not matched to a gene: 0. The CDR3 DNA follows: TGCAGTGCTAGAGGCGGGGGCGAGCAGTACTTC. The encoded protein is CSARGGGEQYF.

The V and J genes are TRBV7-2 and TRBJ1-1; D remains ambiguous. With 1 base removed from V and 2 bases from J, the gap between germline ends came to 2 bases. CDR1 is SGHTA and CDR2 is FQGNSA in the germline V gene. The CDR3 is made up of 12 amino acids. This CDR3 reads CASSLVNTEAFF. As DNA, the CDR3 is TGTGCCAGCAGCTTAGTTAACACTGAAGCTTTCTTT. Combining the CDR3 with reference TRBV7-2 and TRBJ1-1 gives the whole variable domain GAGVSQSPSNKVTEKGKDVELRCDPISGHTALYWYRQSLGQGLEFLIYFQGNSAPDKSGLPSDRFSAERTGGSVSTLTIQRTQQEDSAVYLCASSLVNTEAFFGQGTRLTVV.

V is TRBV9 and J is TRBJ2-2, with D uncertain. CDR1 is SGDLS, CDR2 YYNGEE, per germline. V shed 4 bases and J shed 3 bases, with 4 bases lying between them. The CDR3 contains 12 residues. CDR3: CASSPYTGELFF. The CDR3 DNA sequence: TGTGCCAGCAGCCCTTACACCGGGGAGCTGTTTTTT.

This sequence joins TRBV7-8 and TRBJ2-1; TRBD1 agrees at 9 bases. The CDR3 totals 16 residues. From germline, CDR1 is SGHVS and CDR2 FQNEAQ. The V gene end was trimmed by 2 bases and the J gene end by 5 bases; junction bases not matched to a gene: 7. The CDR3 protein is CASSLRRDRVHNEQFF. The CDR3 DNA follows: TGTGCCAGCAGCTTACGCCGGGACAGGGTCCACAATGAGCAGTTCTTC.

In nucleotides, the CDR3 is TGTGCCAGCAGTTACTCAGGGGGAGGGGAAGAGCTGTTTTTT. Its translation: CASSYSGGGEELFF. The chain combines TRBV6-5 with TRBJ2-2, with TRBD2 as a possible D gene (7 bases). Germline lookup yields CDR1 MNHEY and CDR2 SVGAGI. There are 14 residues in the CDR3. V lost 0 bases to trimming and J lost 11 bases, with 13 bases between them.

The V and J genes are TRBV2 and TRBJ2-7; 13 nucleotides align to TRBD2. Germline CDR1 reads SNHLY; CDR2 reads FYNNEI. The CDR3 is made up of 14 amino acids. Trimming took 6 bases from V and 1 from J; bases not matched to a gene: 0. CDR3 sequence: CASRTSGRSYEQYF. As DNA, the CDR3 is TGTGCCAGCAGGACTAGCGGGAGGTCCTACGAGCAGTACTTC.

The gene calls are TRBV5-1 and TRBJ2-2; D tentatively fits TRBD1 or TRBD2 (5 bases each). The length of the CDR3 is 16 residues. V dropped 5 bases and J dropped 3 bases, with 17 bases sitting between them. The V gene's germline CDR1 is SGHRS and CDR2 YFSETQ. DNA for the CDR3: TGCGCCAGCAGTTTCTTCGGGGCGAGGGACACCGGGGAGCTGTTTTTT. Residues: CASSFFGARDTGELFF.

The chain recombines TRBV4-2 with TRBJ2-7; 10 nucleotides agree with TRBD2. Losses at the gene ends were 3 bases for V and 1 base for J; bases not matched to a gene: 6. CDR3 size: 16 residues. CDR1 is LGHNA and CDR2 is YNFKEQ in the germline V gene. The CDR3 DNA reads as TGTGCCAGCAGCCACCAAGGGACTAGCGCATCCTACGAGCAGTACTTC. Translated: CASSHQGTSASYEQYF.

J is TRBJ2-3 and V is TRBV11-1, with D uncertain. V shed 4 bases and J shed 2 bases, with 13 bases lying between them. Germline loops: CDR1 SGHAT, CDR2 FQDESV (reference sequence). This CDR3 spans 15 amino acids. The DNA of the CDR3 is TGTGCCAGCAGCTCCCGTTTGGTGTCCACAGATACGCAGTATTTT. Its translation: CASSSRLVSTDTQYF.

A single count supports this clone. The chain couples TRBV5-4 to TRBJ1-1; 7 bases fit TRBD1. The CDR3 consists of 15 residues. The V gene's germline CDR1 is SGHNT and CDR2 YYREEE (reference sequence). Trimming removed 2 bases from V and 7 bases from J; junction bases left unmatched: 11. The CDR3 bases are TGTGCCAGCAGCTTTGGCGGCAGGGGGGAGATTGAAGCTTTCTTT. As protein: CASSFGGRGEIEAFF. Supplemented by reference TRBV5-4 and TRBJ1-1, the full variable domain reads ETGVTQSPTHLIKTRGQQVTLRCSSQSGHNTVSWYQQALGQGPQFIFQYYREEENGRGNFPPRFSGLQFPNYSSELNVNALELDDSALYLCASSFGGRGEIEAFFGQGTRLTVV.

The chain carries TRBV5-5 and TRBJ1-5; D possibly corresponds to TRBD1 (5 bases). Germline CDR1 SGHKS, CDR2 YYEKEE (reference sequence). Trimming removed 3 bases from V and 1 base from J, with 11 bases in between. The CDR3 length is 15 residues. Written as DNA, the CDR3 is TGTGCCAGCAGCTCCTCAGGGACGAGCAATCAGCCCCAGCATTTT. Amino acids: CASSSSGTSNQPQHF.

V is TRBV27 and J is TRBJ1-2, with D possibly TRBD1 on 5 matching bases. The CDR3 is 14 amino acids. V was shortened by 3 bases and J by 2 bases, with 10 bases between the two germline ends. Germline CDR1 reads MNHEY; CDR2 reads SMNVEV (reference sequence). CDR3 sequence reads: CASSLNGANYGYTF. DNA for the CDR3: TGTGCCAGCAGTTTGAATGGGGCGAACTATGGCTACACCTTC.